This note documents a single TCR beta chain sequence. The data derive from a study of blood T cell repertoires in COVID-19. V was trimmed by 5 bases and J by 5 bases, leaving 12 bases between them. This CDR3 is built from 13 residues. TCRdb's table, derived via immunoSEQ multiplex PCR, lists solely in-frame clones and lacks some. The sample includes around 220,000 clones, about nine tenths of them seen just once. The sequence was collected from a man aged 45-65 years with acute or convalescent COVID-19. The V and J genes are TRBV12-3 or TRBV12-4 and TRBJ2-5, with D perhaps matching TRBD2 (5 bases). The sequenced sample consisted of peripheral blood. CDR3 bases: TGTGCCAGCAGTGGACTGGCACGGGAGACCCAGTACTTC. Translating gives CASSGLARETQYF.